This T cell receptor beta chain came from a study of regulatory T cells in long-lasting Graves disease. Time point indicated: persistent/refractory GD, antithyroid drugs over 5 years with positive TRAb. Researchers made the TCR library from RNA that was extracted from PBMCs. According to the study, TCR beta libraries were built with iRepertoire HTBI primers and CDR3-region Arm-PCR. A single record per CDR3 protein comes from TCRdb applying MiXCR to the multiplex PCR reads. The sample carries approximately 470,000 distinct CDR3 sequences, about a fifth recorded once. The ends were cut back, 7 bases at V and 3 bases at J, with 12 bases in the middle. The CDR3 is made up of 14 amino acids. This clonotype was seen at least ten times.

This receptor was obtained from a female donor with Graves disease. This chain connects TRBV12-3 or TRBV12-4 to TRBJ1-4; D uncertain. Sample: peripheral blood mononuclear cells (PBMCs), taken when the disease was refractory, from a patient treated with antithyroid drugs. The CDR3 region has the DNA TGTGCCAGCACCAAAGGGAGTGCTAATGAAAAACTGTTTTTT. Encoded protein: CASTKGSANEKLFF.